The sample holds one count of the clone carrying this T cell receptor (beta chain). This specimen comes from a study of blood T cell repertoires in COVID-19. Here immunoSEQ multiplex PCR was the method, and the copy in TCRdb shows in-frame clones only, minus some. The table lists over 200,000 clones, about 86% of them singletons. The CDR3 length is 14 residues. In germline, CDR1 is SGHTA, CDR2 FQGTGA. Trimming removed 2 bases at V and 2 bases at J, with 8 bases between. The receptor was isolated from a man in his forties or fifties with active or convalescent COVID-19. The sequenced material came from peripheral blood. The gene calls are TRBV7-3 and TRBJ2-3; unclear D gene. The CDR3 protein is CASSLGQFTDTQYF. The CDR3 DNA reads TGTGCCAGCAGCTTAGGGCAGTTCACAGATACGCAGTATTTT.